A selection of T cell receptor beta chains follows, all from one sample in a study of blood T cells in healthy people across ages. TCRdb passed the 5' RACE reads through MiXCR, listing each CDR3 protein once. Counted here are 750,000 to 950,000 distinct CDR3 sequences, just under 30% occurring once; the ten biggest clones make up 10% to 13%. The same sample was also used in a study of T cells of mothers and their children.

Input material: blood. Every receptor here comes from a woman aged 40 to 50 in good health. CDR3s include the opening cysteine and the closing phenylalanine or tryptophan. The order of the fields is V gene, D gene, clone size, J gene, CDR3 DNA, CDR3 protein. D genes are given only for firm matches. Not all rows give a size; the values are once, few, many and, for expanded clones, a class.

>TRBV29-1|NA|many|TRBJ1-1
TGCAGCGTTGAATTCCCGCAGTTCCTGAACACTGAAGCTTTCTTT
CSVEFPQFLNTEAFF
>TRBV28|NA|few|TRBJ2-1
TGTGCCAGCAGTTTTTTTGGGGTCCGGGAGCAGTTCTTC
CASSFFGVREQFF
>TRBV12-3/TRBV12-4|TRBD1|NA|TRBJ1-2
TGTGCCAGCAGTCTTAGACAGGGGGAGGACGGCTACACCTTC
CASSLRQGEDGYTF
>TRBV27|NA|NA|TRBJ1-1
TGTGCCAGCAGTTTATTGGGACCCAAGAACACTGAAGCTTTCTTT
CASSLLGPKNTEAFF
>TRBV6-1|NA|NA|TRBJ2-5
TGTGCCAGCAGGGTAGGGCAAGAAGAGACCCAGTACTTC
CASRVGQEETQYF
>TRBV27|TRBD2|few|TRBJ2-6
TGTGCCAGCAGTCCCCTAGCGGAAATTTGGAGCTCTGGGGCCAACGTCCTGACTTTC
CASSPLAEIWSSGANVLTF
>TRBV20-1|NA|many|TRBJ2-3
TGCAGTGCTAGAGAAGCTCAAAGGCTCACAGATACGCAGTATTTT
CSAREAQRLTDTQYF
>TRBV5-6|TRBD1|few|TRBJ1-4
TGTGCCAGCAGCATGGGGGACAGATCTAATGAAAAACTGTTTTTT
CASSMGDRSNEKLFF
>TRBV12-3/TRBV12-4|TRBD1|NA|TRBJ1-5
TGTGCCAGCAGTTTATTACCGGGACAGGGTCAGCCCCAGCATTTT
CASSLLPGQGQPQHF
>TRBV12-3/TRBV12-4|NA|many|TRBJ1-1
TGTGCCAGCAGTTCCCACATTAACACTGAAGCTTTCTTT
CASSSHINTEAFF
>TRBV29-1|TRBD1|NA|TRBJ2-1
TGCAGCGTCTTTTATGACAGGGGGACCAATGAGCAGTTCTTC
CSVFYDRGTNEQFF
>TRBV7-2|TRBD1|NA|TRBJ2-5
TGTGCCAGCAGCTTAGTAGGGACAGGGAGGGAGACCCAGTACTTC
CASSLVGTGRETQYF
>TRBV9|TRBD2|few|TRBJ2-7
TGTGCCAGCAGCGCGCGGGACTACTCCTACGAGCAGTACTTC
CASSARDYSYEQYF
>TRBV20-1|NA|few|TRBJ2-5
TGCAGTGCTAGTGCATCGGTCCCGGAGCAGTACTTC
CSASASVPEQYF
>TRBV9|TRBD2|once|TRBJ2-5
TGTGCCAGCAGCGTGCAGGGCAGAGGGAGGGAAGAGACCCAGTACTTC
CASSVQGRGREETQYF
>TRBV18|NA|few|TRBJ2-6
TGTGCCAGCTCACCACCGTATCGGCCGATCTCTGGGGCCAACGTCCTGACTTTC
CASSPPYRPISGANVLTF
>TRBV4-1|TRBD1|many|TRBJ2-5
TGCGCCAGCAGCCGGGACAGCTCTTTAGGGGAGACCCAGTACTTC
CASSRDSSLGETQYF
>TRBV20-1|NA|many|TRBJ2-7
TGCAGTGCTCCCCTCGGGGAGAGGGACGAGCAGTACTTC
CSAPLGERDEQYF
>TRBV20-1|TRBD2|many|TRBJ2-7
TGCAGTGCTAGAGATCTAAGGGCGGGGGGGAACGAGCAGTACTTC
CSARDLRAGGNEQYF
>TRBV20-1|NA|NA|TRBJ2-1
TGCAGTGCTACCCCTACACGGAGGGTGGACAATGAGCAGTTCTTC
CSATPTRRVDNEQFF
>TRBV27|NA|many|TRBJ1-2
TGTGCCAGCAGTTTCGGACAGAACTATGGCTACACCTTC
CASSFGQNYGYTF
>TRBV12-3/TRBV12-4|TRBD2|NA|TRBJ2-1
TGTGCCAGCAGTTGGAGTAGCGGGCCCTTCAATGAGCAGTTCTTC
CASSWSSGPFNEQFF
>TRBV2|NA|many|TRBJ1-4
TGTGCCAGCAGTGGAGAACTTCGGGAAAAACTGTTTTTT
CASSGELREKLFF
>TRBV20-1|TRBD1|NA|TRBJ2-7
TGCAGTGCAGGCAGGGTGGGGACAGGGCTCTCCTACGAACAGTACTTC
CSAGRVGTGLSYEQYF
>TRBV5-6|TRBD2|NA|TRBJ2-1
TGTGCCAGCAGCTCAACTAGCGGAGGGCGGTTCTTC
CASSSTSGGRFF
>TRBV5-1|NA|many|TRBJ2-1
TGCGCCAGCAGCTTGGAGGGCGGGTTAATTAAAAATGAGCAGTTCTTC
CASSLEGGLIKNEQFF
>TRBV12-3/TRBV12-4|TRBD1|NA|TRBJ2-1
TGTGCCAACAGGACGGGACAGGGAAGAGGCAATGAGCAGTTCTTC
CANRTGQGRGNEQFF
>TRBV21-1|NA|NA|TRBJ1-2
TGTGCCAGACAGGGGGCGCGGGGCTACACCTTC
CARQGARGYTF
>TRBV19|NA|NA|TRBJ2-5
TGTGCCGGTAGCCCTCTTACAGATGAAGAGACCCAGTACTTC
CAGSPLTDEETQYF
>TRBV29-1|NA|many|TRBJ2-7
TGCAGCGTTGCGCCGACTAGCTACGAGCAGTACTTC
CSVAPTSYEQYF
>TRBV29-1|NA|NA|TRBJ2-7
TGCAGCGTCCGCTCACCTTCGCGCTACGAGCAGTACTTC
CSVRSPSRYEQYF
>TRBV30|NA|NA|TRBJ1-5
TGTGCCTGGAGTGGGGGGGGCGCTTATCAGCCCCAGCATTTT
CAWSGGGAYQPQHF
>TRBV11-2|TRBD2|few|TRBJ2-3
TGTGCCAGCAGCTTAGTAAAACGACTAGCGGGGGCCACAGATACGCAGTATTTT
CASSLVKRLAGATDTQYF
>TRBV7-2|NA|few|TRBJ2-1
TGTGCCAGCAGATCGGGACGAAGCTCCTACAATAAGCAGTTCTTC
CASRSGRSSYNKQFF
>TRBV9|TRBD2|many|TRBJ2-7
TGTGCCAGCAGCGCTCCCGGGACTAGCGGGGGCGGCGAGCAGTACTTC
CASSAPGTSGGGEQYF
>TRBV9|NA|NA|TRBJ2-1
TGTGCCAGCAGCGCAGGACAGAGTCCCTCCTACGAGCAGTTCTTC
CASSAGQSPSYEQFF
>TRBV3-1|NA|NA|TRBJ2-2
TGTGCCAGCAGCCAAGGAGGGGGGTGGAGCACCGGGGAGCTGTTTTTT
CASSQGGGWSTGELFF
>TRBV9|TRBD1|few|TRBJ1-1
TGTGCCAGCAGCCCGCGGGACAGGGGGCCCGCTTTCTTT
CASSPRDRGPAFF
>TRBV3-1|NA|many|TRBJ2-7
TGTGCCAGCAGCCAAGACCTCTTGGCCTCCTACGAGCAGTACTTC
CASSQDLLASYEQYF
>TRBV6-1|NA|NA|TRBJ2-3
TGTGCCAGCAGTGAGGGGGCGATGTTAGCAGATACGCAGTATTTT
CASSEGAMLADTQYF
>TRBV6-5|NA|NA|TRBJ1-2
TGTGCCAGCAGTTACTCTGGACACAGGACGAACTATGGCTACACCTTC
CASSYSGHRTNYGYTF
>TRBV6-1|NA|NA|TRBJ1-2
TGTGCCAGCAGTGAAAGGGGAGACACTTCCGCGGGCTACACCTTC
CASSERGDTSAGYTF
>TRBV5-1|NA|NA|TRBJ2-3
TGCGCCAGCAGCTTGTATCCGGGGGATACGCAGTATTTT
CASSLYPGDTQYF
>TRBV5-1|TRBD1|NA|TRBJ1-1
TGCGCCAGCAGCCCCTCCTCAGGACAGGGGGCTTCTGAAGCTTTCTTT
CASSPSSGQGASEAFF
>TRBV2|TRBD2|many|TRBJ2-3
TGTGCCAGCAGTGATGGGGTAGCGGGGGGGTATACAGATACGCAGTATTTT
CASSDGVAGGYTDTQYF
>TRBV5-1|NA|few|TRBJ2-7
TGCGCCAGCAGGGTGACGGATTCCTACGAGCAGTACTTC
CASRVTDSYEQYF
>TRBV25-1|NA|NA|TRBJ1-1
TGTGCCAGCAGTAACGCTCCAGGGAGGACTGAAGCTTTCTTT
CASSNAPGRTEAFF
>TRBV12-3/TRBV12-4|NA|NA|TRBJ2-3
TGTGCCAGCACCAGGACGACAGGCACAGATACGCAGTATTTT
CASTRTTGTDTQYF
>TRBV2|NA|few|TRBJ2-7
TGTGCCAGCAGTGTCAACAGGGCATCCTACGAGCAGTACTTC
CASSVNRASYEQYF
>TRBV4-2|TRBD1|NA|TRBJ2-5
TGTGCCAGCAGCCATGGACAGGGGGGAGGAGAGACCCAGTACTTC
CASSHGQGGGETQYF
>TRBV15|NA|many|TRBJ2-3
TGTGCCACCAGCACTCGGGGTCGTGCCACAGATACGCAGTATTTT
CATSTRGRATDTQYF
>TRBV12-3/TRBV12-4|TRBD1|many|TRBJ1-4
TGTGCCAGCAGTCGACAGGGGTCTAATGAAAAACTGTTTTTT
CASSRQGSNEKLFF
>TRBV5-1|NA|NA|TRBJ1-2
TGCGCTAGCCGGGCAGAGAACTATGGCTACACCTTC
CASRAENYGYTF
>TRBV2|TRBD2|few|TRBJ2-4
TGTGCCAGCAGTCCTACGACTAGCGCACCGGCCAAAAACATTCAGTACTTC
CASSPTTSAPAKNIQYF
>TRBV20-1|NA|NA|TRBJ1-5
TGCAGTGCTCCAACGAGGGTTAATAGCAATCCGCCCCAGCATTTT
CSAPTRVNSNPPQHF
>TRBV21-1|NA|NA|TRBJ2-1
TGTGCCAGCAGCAATCCGGACAGCTACAATGAGCAGTTCTTC
CASSNPDSYNEQFF
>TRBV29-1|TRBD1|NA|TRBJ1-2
TGCAGCGTTACCGGGACAGGGCGGTATGGCTACACCTTC
CSVTGTGRYGYTF
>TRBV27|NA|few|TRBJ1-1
TGTGCCAGCAGTTTATCGATGGGAGAAGCTTTCTTT
CASSLSMGEAFF